Listed below are T cell receptor beta chains from one sample, sequenced in a study of blood T cell repertoires in COVID-19. The protocol was immunoSEQ multiplex PCR, while the TCRdb copy is restricted to in-frame clones and leaves out a portion. The sample lists more than 100,000 clones, 80% to 90% occurring once. Material for sequencing was peripheral blood. The source is a human donor in a cohort sampled during active COVID-19. The CDR3 runs from the conserved cysteine through the conserved F or W. The order of the fields is J gene, D gene, clone size, V gene, CDR3 length, CDR3 protein, CDR3 DNA. A D gene is named only where the DNA matches it firmly. The listing skips clone size in some rows; elsewhere it reads once, few, many or a size class.

TRBJ2-5 | . | . | TRBV9 | 18 | CASSVGLGSRYLQETQYF | TGTGCCAGCAGCGTAGGGCTCGGGAGCCGGTACCTCCAAGAGACCCAGTACTTC
TRBJ2-7 | . | . | TRBV4-2 | 15 | CASSQGLTSSYEQYF | TGTGCCAGCAGCCAAGGCTTAACGAGCTCCTACGAGCAGTACTTC
TRBJ2-7 | TRBD2 | . | TRBV4-1 | 17 | CASSQDLSSGRAYEQYF | TGCGCCAGCAGCCAAGACCTCTCTAGCGGGAGGGCCTACGAGCAGTACTTC
TRBJ1-5 | . | . | TRBV6-5 | 16 | CASSYLSGGNNQPQHF | TGTGCCAGCAGTTACCTGAGCGGGGGAAACAATCAGCCCCAGCATTTT
TRBJ1-1 | . | . | TRBV6-4 | 15 | CASSTLREMNTEAFF | TGTGCCAGCAGTACGCTCAGGGAAATGAACACTGAAGCTTTCTTT
TRBJ2-7 | . | . | TRBV14 | 13 | CASSQDLTLEQYF | TGTGCCAGCAGCCAAGACCTTACATTGGAGCAGTACTTC
TRBJ2-6 | . | . | TRBV18 | 15 | CASLLLFSGANVLTF | TGTGCCAGCTTACTCCTTTTCTCTGGGGCCAACGTCCTGACTTTC
TRBJ2-7 | . | . | TRBV2 | 14 | CASRLYRSSYEQYF | TGTGCCAGCAGGCTATATAGGAGCTCCTACGAGCAGTACTTC
TRBJ1-3 | TRBD1 | . | TRBV3-1/TRBV3-2 | 15 | CASSQGQGTGNTIYF | TGTGCCAGCAGCCAAGGACAGGGGACTGGAAACACCATATATTTT
TRBJ2-2 | TRBD2 | . | TRBV30 | 14 | CAWSPGLENGELFF | TGTGCCTGGAGTCCGGGACTAGAAAACGGGGAGCTGTTTTTT
TRBJ1-6 | TRBD1 | . | TRBV3-1/TRBV3-2 | 17 | CASSRTGLVSYNSPLHF | TGTGCCAGCAGCAGGACAGGGCTGGTCTCCTATAATTCACCCCTCCACTTT
TRBJ2-2 | TRBD2 | . | TRBV11-2 | 17 | CASSSLRDYLNTGELFF | TGTGCCAGCAGCTCGCTCCGGGACTATCTGAACACCGGGGAGCTGTTTTTT
TRBJ1-4 | . | once | TRBV19 | 14 | CASSIWQGNEKLFF | TGTGCCAGTAGTATATGGCAGGGGAATGAAAAACTGTTTTTT
TRBJ2-1 | TRBD2 | . | TRBV4-1 | 16 | CASSQILAGEYNEQFF | TGCGCCAGCAGCCAGATTCTAGCGGGAGAGTACAATGAGCAGTTCTTC
TRBJ2-5 | TRBD2 | . | TRBV7-9 | 17 | CASSSPVPAGVPQAQYF | TGTGCCAGCAGCTCTCCCGTACCCGCGGGGGTCCCCCAGGCCCAGTACTTC
TRBJ1-1 | . | . | TRBV3-1/TRBV3-2 | 15 | CASSHLQDFNTEAFF | TGTGCCAGCAGCCACCTACAGGATTTTAACACTGAAGCTTTCTTT
TRBJ1-2 | . | . | TRBV7-9 | 15 | CASSLGARWSYGYTF | TGTGCCAGCAGTCTGGGGGCACGGTGGTCTTATGGCTACACCTTC
TRBJ2-1 | TRBD2 | . | TRBV5-8 | 15 | CASSPGTSGIDEQFF | TGTGCCAGCAGCCCCGGGACTAGCGGGATTGATGAGCAGTTCTTC
TRBJ2-1 | . | . | TRBV13 | 13 | CASSFSRGNEQFF | TGTGCCAGCAGCTTTTCTAGGGGCAATGAGCAGTTCTTC
TRBJ2-2 | . | . | TRBV6-5 | 11 | CASGTVGELFF | TGTGCCAGCGGGACTGTTGGGGAGCTGTTTTTT
TRBJ1-4 | . | . | TRBV2 | 14 | CASRRQQTNEKLFF | TGTGCCAGCAGGCGACAGCAAACTAATGAAAAACTGTTTTTT
TRBJ1-5 | TRBD1 | . | TRBV3-1/TRBV3-2 | 15 | CASSQDATGDQPQHF | TGTGCCAGCAGCCAAGATGCGACAGGGGATCAGCCCCAGCATTTT
TRBJ2-3 | . | . | TRBV7-2 | 14 | CASKGGAVTDTQYF | TGTGCCAGCAAGGGTGGAGCGGTCACAGATACGCAGTATTTT
TRBJ1-1 | TRBD1 | . | TRBV6-6 | 14 | CASTTEGAVTEAFF | TGTGCCAGCACCACTGAGGGGGCCGTCACTGAAGCTTTCTTT
TRBJ2-3 | TRBD2 | . | TRBV5-1 | 19 | CASSLRTSGRAYGTDTQYF | TGCGCCAGCAGCTTGAGGACTAGCGGGAGGGCCTATGGCACAGATACGCAGTATTTT
TRBJ1-4 | . | . | TRBV6-6 | 13 | CASSYTTSGKLFF | TGTGCCAGCAGTTACACCACCAGCGGAAAACTGTTTTTT
TRBJ2-1 | TRBD2 | . | TRBV2 | 16 | CASSEWRGGSYNEQFF | TGTGCCAGCAGTGAGTGGCGGGGGGGCTCCTACAATGAGCAGTTCTTC
TRBJ2-7 | TRBD1 | . | TRBV4-3 | 14 | CASSSGTGPYEQYF | TGCGCCAGCAGCTCCGGGACAGGGCCCTACGAGCAGTACTTC
TRBJ2-6 | . | few | TRBV5-1 | 18 | CASTFATGILSGANVLTF | TGCGCCAGCACCTTCGCAACAGGGATCCTTTCTGGGGCCAACGTCCTGACTTTC
TRBJ2-1 | . | . | TRBV7-9 | 18 | CASSLLALRQGKYNEQFF | TGTGCCAGCAGCTTACTCGCGCTAAGGCAGGGGAAATACAATGAGCAGTTCTTC
TRBJ2-1 | . | . | TRBV12-3/TRBV12-4 | 11 | CASSLRDEQFF | TGTGCCAGCAGTTTGCGGGATGAGCAGTTCTTC
TRBJ2-6 | . | . | TRBV5-1 | 16 | CASSLEGATGANVLTF | TGCGCCAGCAGCTTGGAAGGGGCTACTGGGGCCAACGTCCTGACTTTC
TRBJ2-2 | . | . | TRBV30 | 13 | CAWSSYRAGELFF | TGTGCCTGGAGTTCGTACAGGGCCGGGGAGCTGTTTTTT
TRBJ2-7 | TRBD1 | . | TRBV19 | 13 | CASATDRGGEQYF | TGTGCCAGTGCAACGGACAGGGGAGGCGAGCAGTACTTC
TRBJ2-1 | TRBD2 | . | TRBV11-2 | 15 | CASSLRREGGNEQFF | TGTGCCAGCAGCTTACGGCGGGAGGGGGGTAATGAGCAGTTCTTC
TRBJ2-2 | TRBD2 | . | TRBV7-6 | 17 | CASSLVGLAGDTGELFF | TGTGCCAGCAGCTTAGTGGGGCTAGCGGGAGATACCGGGGAGCTGTTTTTT
TRBJ2-7 | . | . | TRBV6-5 | 15 | CASSYWGPEQYEQYF | TGTGCCAGCAGTTACTGGGGGCCCGAACAGTACGAGCAGTACTTC
TRBJ1-4 | TRBD1 | . | TRBV10-1 | 16 | CASSESGGTGNEKLFF | TGCGCCAGCAGTGAGTCGGGCGGGACAGGGAATGAAAAACTGTTTTTT
TRBJ2-3 | TRBD2 | . | TRBV19 | 15 | CASSMGGRGTDTQYF | TGTGCCAGTAGTATGGGCGGGAGAGGTACAGATACGCAGTATTTT
TRBJ1-2 | . | . | TRBV6-6 | 16 | CASSYSVQRGNYGYTF | TGTGCCAGCAGTTACTCTGTCCAGCGGGGGAACTATGGCTACACCTTC
TRBJ1-2 | . | . | TRBV12-2 | 13 | CASRLVPAGPRTF | TGTGCAAGTCGCTTAGTCCCGGCGGGGCCTCGCACCTTC
TRBJ1-4 | . | . | TRBV4-2 | 15 | CASSQDVGIGEKLFF | TGTGCCAGCAGCCAAGACGTTGGTATCGGTGAAAAACTGTTTTTT
TRBJ1-6 | . | . | TRBV5-1 | 16 | CASSLEGQGTNSPLHF | TGCGCCAGCAGCTTGGAGGGGCAGGGGACTAATTCACCCCTCCACTTT
TRBJ2-3 | TRBD1 | . | TRBV27 | 11 | CASSVQRQGYF | TGTGCCAGCAGTGTCCAACGACAGGGGTATTTT
TRBJ2-7 | TRBD2 | few | TRBV10-2 | 13 | CASSGKRENEQYF | TGCGCCAGCAGTGGTAAGCGGGAGAACGAGCAGTACTTC